This TCR beta chain was identified during a study of cytomegalovirus exposure and HLA in healthy donors. Overall study results and limits: The CMV antigen specificity of a few CMV-associated chains was confirmed through in vitro analysis.

This clone occurred a few times. Its specificity is unknown. PCR used 60 Vbeta primers and 13 Jbeta primers. The repertoire was sequenced with immunoSEQ multiplex PCR; TCRdb's copy has only in-frame clones and lacks some. The sample carries around 140,000 clones, 70% to 80% recorded once. Germline-derived CDR1 and CDR2 are SGHAT and FQNNGV. Trimming shortened V by 3 bases and J by 4 bases, and 13 bases separated the two germline ends. The CDR3 runs 14 residues. The receptor's source is a female donor in good health and CMV-seropositive. The chain combines TRBV11-2 with TRBJ2-7; possibly TRBD1 for D (5 bases). Specimen: PBMCs. The CDR3: CASSFSRGQYEQYF. Here the CDR3 DNA reads TGTGCCAGCAGCTTCTCTAGGGGCCAATACGAGCAGTACTTC. The complete variable domain, with remaining parts taken from reference TRBV11-2 and TRBJ2-7, reads EAGVAQSPRYKIIEKRQSVAFWCNPISGHATLYWYQQILGQGPKLLIQFQNNGVVDDSQLPKDRFSAERLKGVDSTLKIQPAKLEDSAVYLCASSFSRGQYEQYFGPGTRLTVT.